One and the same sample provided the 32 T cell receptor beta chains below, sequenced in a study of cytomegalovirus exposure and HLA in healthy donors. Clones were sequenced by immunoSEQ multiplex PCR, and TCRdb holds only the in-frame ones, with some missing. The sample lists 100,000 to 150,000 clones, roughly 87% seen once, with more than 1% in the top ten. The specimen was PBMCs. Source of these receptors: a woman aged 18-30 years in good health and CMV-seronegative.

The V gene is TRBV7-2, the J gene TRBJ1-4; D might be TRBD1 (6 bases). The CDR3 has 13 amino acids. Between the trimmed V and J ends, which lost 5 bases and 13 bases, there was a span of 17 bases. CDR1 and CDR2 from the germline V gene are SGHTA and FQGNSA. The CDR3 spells CASSQGFLSSLFF. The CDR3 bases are TGTGCCAGCAGCCAGGGGTTTCTTTCTTCACTGTTTTTT.

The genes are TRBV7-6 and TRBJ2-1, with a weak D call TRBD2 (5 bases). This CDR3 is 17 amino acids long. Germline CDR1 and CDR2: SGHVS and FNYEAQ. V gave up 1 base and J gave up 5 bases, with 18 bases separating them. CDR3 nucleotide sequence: TGTGCCAGCAGCTTAGGTCCCTTGAAGAGAGGGAACAATGAGCAGTTCTTC. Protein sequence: CASSLGPLKRGNNEQFF.

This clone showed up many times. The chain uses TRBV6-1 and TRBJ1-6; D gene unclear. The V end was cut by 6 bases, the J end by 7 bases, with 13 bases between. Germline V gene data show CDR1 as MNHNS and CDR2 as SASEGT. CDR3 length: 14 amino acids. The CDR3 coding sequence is TGTGCCAGCAGGGTGGAGTCAGCAAATTCACCCCTCCACTTT. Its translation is CASRVESANSPLHF.

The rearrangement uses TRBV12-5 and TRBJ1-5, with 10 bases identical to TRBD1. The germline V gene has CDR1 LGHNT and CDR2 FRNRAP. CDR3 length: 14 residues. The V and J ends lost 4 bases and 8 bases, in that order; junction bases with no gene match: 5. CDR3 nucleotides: TGTGCTAGTGGTTGGGGACAGGGGAGGGAGCCCCAGCATTTT. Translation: CASGWGQGREPQHF. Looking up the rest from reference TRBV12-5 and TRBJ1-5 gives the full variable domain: DARVTQTPRHKVTEMGQEVTMRCQPILGHNTVFWYRQTMMQGLELLAYFRNRAPLDDSGMPKDRFSAEMPDATLATLKIQPSEPRDSAVYFCASGWGQGREPQHFGDGTRLSIL.

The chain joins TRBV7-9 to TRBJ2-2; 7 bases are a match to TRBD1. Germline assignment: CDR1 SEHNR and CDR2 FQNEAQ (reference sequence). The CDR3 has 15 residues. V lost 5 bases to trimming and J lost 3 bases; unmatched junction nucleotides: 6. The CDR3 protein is CASSPRQGDTGELFF. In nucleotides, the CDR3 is TGTGCCAGCAGCCCAAGACAGGGTGACACCGGGGAGCTGTTTTTT.

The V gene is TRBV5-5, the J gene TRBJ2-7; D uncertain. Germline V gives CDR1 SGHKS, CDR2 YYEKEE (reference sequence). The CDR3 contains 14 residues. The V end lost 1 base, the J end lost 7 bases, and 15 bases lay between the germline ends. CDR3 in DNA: TGTGCCAGCAGCTTGATGGCGGCCACCGGAGAGCAGTACTTC. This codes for CASSLMAATGEQYF.

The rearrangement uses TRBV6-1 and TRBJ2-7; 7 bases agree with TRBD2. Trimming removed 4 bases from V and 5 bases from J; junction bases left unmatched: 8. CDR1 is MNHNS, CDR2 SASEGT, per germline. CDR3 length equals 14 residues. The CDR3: CASSVGRAGHEQYF. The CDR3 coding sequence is TGTGCCAGCAGTGTGGGGAGGGCAGGGCACGAGCAGTACTTC.

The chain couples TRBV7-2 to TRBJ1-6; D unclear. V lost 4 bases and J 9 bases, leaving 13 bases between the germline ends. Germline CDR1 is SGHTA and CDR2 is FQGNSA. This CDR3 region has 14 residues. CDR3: CASSSSQVISPLHF. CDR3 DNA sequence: TGTGCCAGCAGCTCCTCTCAGGTGATTTCACCCCTCCACTTT.

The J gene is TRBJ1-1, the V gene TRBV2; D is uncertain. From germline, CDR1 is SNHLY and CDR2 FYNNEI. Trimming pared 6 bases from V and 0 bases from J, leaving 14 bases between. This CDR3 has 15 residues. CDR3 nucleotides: TGTGCCAGCAGGACGGCGGGGAGCATGAACACTGAAGCTTTCTTT. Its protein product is CASRTAGSMNTEAFF.

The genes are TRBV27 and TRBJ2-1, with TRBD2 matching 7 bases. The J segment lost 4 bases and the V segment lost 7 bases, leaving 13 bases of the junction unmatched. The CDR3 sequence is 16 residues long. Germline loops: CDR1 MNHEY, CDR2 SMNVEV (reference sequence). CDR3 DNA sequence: TGTGCCAGCACCCGGTGGGAGGGCTTTCGTTACAATGAGCAGTTCTTC. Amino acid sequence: CASTRWEGFRYNEQFF.

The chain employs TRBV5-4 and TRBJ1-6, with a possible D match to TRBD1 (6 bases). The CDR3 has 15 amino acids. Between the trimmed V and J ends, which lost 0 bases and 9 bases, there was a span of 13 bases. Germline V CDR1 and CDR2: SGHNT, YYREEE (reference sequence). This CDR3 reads CASSLDAGVGSPLHF. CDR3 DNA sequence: TGTGCCAGCAGCTTGGATGCAGGGGTAGGTTCACCCCTCCACTTT.

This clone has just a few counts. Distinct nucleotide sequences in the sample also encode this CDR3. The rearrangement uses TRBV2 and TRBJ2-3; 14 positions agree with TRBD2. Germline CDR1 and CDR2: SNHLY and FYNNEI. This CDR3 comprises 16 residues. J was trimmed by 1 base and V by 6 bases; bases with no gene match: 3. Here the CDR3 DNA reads TGTGCCAGCAGCGGGACTAGCGGGGGAGGCACAGATACGCAGTATTTT. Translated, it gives CASSGTSGGGTDTQYF.

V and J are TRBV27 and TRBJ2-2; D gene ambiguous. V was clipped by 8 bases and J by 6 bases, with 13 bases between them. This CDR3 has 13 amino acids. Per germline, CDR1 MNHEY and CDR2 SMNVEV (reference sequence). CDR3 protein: CASRTQPAGELFF. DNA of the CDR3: TGTGCCAGCCGCACACAGCCTGCCGGGGAGCTGTTTTTT.

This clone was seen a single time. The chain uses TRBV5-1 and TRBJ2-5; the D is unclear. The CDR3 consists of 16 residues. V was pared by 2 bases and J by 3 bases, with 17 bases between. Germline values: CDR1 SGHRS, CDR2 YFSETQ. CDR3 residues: CASSFSRPGGEETQYF. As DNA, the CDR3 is TGCGCCAGCAGCTTCTCCAGGCCCGGTGGTGAAGAGACCCAGTACTTC.

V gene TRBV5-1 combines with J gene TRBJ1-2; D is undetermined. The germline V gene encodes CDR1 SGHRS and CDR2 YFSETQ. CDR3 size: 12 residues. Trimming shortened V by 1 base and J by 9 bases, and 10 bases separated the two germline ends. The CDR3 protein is CASSLSGESYTF. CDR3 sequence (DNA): TGCGCCAGCAGCTTGTCCGGGGAAAGCTACACCTTC.

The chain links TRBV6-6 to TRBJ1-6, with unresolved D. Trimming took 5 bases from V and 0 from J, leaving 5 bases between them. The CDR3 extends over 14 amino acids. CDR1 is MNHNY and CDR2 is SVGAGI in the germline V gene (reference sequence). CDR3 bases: TGTGCCAGCAGTCGGAGCTCCTATAATTCACCCCTCCACTTT. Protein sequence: CASSRSSYNSPLHF.

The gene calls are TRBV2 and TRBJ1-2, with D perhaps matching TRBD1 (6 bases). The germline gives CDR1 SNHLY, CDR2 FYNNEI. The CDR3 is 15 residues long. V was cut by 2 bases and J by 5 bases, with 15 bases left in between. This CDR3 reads CASSEMTGTLYGYTF. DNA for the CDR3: TGTGCCAGCAGTGAAATGACAGGAACGTTATATGGCTACACCTTC.

This chain's CDR3 is CASSEGAGHGYTF. In nucleotides, the CDR3 is TGTGCCAGCAGTGAAGGGGCAGGGCATGGCTACACCTTC. This chain uses TRBV6-1 with TRBJ1-2; possible D gene TRBD1, 5 bases. The length of the CDR3 is 13 residues. Trimming took off 1 base at V and 6 bases at J, with 9 bases between the two ends. Germline assignment: CDR1 MNHNS and CDR2 SASEGT.

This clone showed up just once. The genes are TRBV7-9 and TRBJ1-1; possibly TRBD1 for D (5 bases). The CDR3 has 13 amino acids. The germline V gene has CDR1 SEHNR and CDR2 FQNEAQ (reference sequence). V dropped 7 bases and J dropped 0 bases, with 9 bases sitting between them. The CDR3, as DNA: TGTGCCAGCATACAGACAGTGAACACTGAAGCTTTCTTT. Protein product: CASIQTVNTEAFF.

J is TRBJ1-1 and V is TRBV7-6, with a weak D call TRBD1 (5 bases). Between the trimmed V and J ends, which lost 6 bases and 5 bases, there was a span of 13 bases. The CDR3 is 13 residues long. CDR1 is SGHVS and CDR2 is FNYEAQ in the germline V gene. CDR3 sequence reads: CASSPDQGTEAFF. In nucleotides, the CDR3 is TGTGCCAGCAGTCCTGATCAGGGAACTGAAGCTTTCTTT.

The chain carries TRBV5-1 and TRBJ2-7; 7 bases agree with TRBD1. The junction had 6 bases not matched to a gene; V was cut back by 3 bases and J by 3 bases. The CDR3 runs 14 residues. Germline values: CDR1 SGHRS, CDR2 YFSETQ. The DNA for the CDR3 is TGCGCCAGCAGCTCCGGGACAGTGAACTACGAGCAGTACTTC. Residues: CASSSGTVNYEQYF.

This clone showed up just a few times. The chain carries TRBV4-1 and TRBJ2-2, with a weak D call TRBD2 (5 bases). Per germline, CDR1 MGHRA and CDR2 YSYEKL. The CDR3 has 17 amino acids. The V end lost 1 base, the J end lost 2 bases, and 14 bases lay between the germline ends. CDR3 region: CASSQVSGMANTGELFF. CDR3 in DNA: TGCGCCAGCAGCCAAGTATCGGGGATGGCAAACACCGGGGAGCTGTTTTTT.

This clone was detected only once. The CDR3 DNA follows: TGTGCCAGCAGCTTGGGAGGGACACTCCAAGAGACCCAGTACTTC. It specifies CASSLGGTLQETQYF. V usage is TRBV5-4 and J usage is TRBJ2-5; weak D call: TRBD1 (6 bases). Trimming took 0 bases from V and 1 from J, leaving 10 bases between them. CDR1 is SGHNT and CDR2 is YYREEE in the germline V gene (reference sequence). This CDR3 comprises 15 residues. Together with reference TRBV5-4 and TRBJ2-5, the CDR3 gives the full variable domain: ETGVTQSPTHLIKTRGQQVTLRCSSQSGHNTVSWYQQALGQGPQFIFQYYREEENGRGNFPPRFSGLQFPNYSSELNVNALELDDSALYLCASSLGGTLQETQYFGPGTRLLVL.

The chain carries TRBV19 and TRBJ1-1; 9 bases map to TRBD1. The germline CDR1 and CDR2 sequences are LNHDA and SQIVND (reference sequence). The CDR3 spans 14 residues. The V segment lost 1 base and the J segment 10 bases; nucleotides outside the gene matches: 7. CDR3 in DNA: TGTGCCAGTAGTATAGTCAGGGGGGACAGGGCAGCTTTCTTT. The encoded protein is CASSIVRGDRAAFF.

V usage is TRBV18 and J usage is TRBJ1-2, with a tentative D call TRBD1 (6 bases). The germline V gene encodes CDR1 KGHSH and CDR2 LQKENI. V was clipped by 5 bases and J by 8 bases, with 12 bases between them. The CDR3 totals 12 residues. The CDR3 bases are TGTGCCAGCTCATCGGACAGTCGGGGCTACACCTTC. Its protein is CASSSDSRGYTF.

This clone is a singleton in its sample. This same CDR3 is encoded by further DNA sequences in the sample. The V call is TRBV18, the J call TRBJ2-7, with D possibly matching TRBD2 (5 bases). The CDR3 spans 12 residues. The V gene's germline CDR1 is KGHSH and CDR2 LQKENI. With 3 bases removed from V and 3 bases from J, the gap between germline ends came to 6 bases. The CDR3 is CASSPAGYEQYF. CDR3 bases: TGTGCCAGCTCACCGGCGGGCTACGAGCAGTACTTC.

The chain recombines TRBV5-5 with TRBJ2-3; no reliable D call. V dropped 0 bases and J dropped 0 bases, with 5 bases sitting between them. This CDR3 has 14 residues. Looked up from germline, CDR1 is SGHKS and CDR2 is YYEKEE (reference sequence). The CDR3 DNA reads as TGTGCCAGCAGCTTGGGAGGTAGCACAGATACGCAGTATTTT. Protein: CASSLGGSTDTQYF.

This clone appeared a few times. The CDR3 nucleotides are TGCGCCAGCAGGGCGGGACAGCCCACCGGGGAGCTGTTTTTT. Residues: CASRAGQPTGELFF. The chain employs TRBV5-1 and TRBJ2-2, with D possibly matching TRBD1 (7 bases). Trimming stripped 5 bases from V and 4 bases from J, with 12 bases between. This CDR3 contains 14 residues. Germline values: CDR1 SGHRS, CDR2 YFSETQ.

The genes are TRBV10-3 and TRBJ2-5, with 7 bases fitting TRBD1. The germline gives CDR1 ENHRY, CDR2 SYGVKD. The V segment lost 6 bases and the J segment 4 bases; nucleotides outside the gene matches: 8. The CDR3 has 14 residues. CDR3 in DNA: TGTGCCATCAGGGGGACAGACAACTCAGAGACCCAGTACTTC. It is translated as CAIRGTDNSETQYF.

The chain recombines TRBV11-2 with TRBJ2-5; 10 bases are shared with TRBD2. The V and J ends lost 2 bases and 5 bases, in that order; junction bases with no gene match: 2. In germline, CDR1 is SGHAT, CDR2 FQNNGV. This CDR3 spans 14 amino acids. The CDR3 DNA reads TGTGCCAGCAGCTTACCTAGCGGGGGCGAGACCCAGTACTTC. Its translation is CASSLPSGGETQYF.

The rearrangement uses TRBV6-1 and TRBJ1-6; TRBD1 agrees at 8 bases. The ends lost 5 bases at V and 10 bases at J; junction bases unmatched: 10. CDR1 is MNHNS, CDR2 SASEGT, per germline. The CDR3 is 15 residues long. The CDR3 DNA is TGTGCCAGCAGTCTCTCAGGACAGGGACTCTCACCCCTCCACTTT. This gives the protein CASSLSGQGLSPLHF.

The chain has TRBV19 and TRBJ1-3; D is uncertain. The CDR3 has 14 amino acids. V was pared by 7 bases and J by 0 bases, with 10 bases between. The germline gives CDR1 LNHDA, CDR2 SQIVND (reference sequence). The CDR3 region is CASKRVRSGNTIYF. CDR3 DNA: TGTGCCAGTAAGAGAGTTCGCTCTGGAAACACCATATATTTT. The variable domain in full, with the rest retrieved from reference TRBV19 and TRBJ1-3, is DGGITQSPKYLFRKEGQNVTLSCEQNLNHDAMYWYRQDPGQGLRLIYYSQIVNDFQKGDIAEGYSVSREKKESFPLTVTSAQKNPTAFYLCASKRVRSGNTIYFGEGSWLTVV.